These 31 T cell receptor beta chains were sequenced from one sample in a study of blood T cell repertoires in COVID-19. TCRdb keeps only in-frame clones here, not all; method: immunoSEQ multiplex PCR. The sample consists of approximately 200,000 clones, 88% of them appearing once. The sequencing sample was made of peripheral blood. All receptors come from a woman aged 25 to 39 with acute or convalescent COVID-19.

The chain has TRBV6-5 and TRBJ2-7; 7 positions agree with TRBD2. Germline V gives CDR1 MNHEY, CDR2 SVGAGI. CDR3 size: 13 residues. V shed 2 bases and J 6 bases; nucleotides not matched to a gene: 4. CDR3 amino acids: CASSYGGGVEQYF. Written as DNA, the CDR3 is TGTGCCAGCAGTTACGGGGGAGGGGTCGAGCAGTACTTC.

For this clone: One junction end disagrees with the germline gene, perhaps due to a read error. V and J are TRBV6-4 and TRBJ2-5; 9 bases line up with TRBD1. Germline V gives CDR1 MRHNA, CDR2 SNTAGT. The CDR3 is made up of 13 amino acids. The CDR3 sequence: CASSDRTGESQYF. DNA of the CDR3: TGTGCCAGCAGTGATCGGACAGGGGAGAGCCAGTACTTC.

V usage is TRBV6-5 and J usage is TRBJ1-6; D gene unclear. The germline CDR1 and CDR2 sequences are MNHEY and SVGAGI. Trimming shortened V by 2 bases and J by 8 bases, and 13 bases separated the two germline ends. This CDR3 spans 15 amino acids. The CDR3 DNA reads as TGTGCCAGCAGTTACGCGGCTAGGCTGGATTCACCCCTCCACTTT. This translates into CASSYAARLDSPLHF.

This chain connects TRBV24-1 to TRBJ2-6; no clear D gene. This CDR3 has 14 residues. Germline V gives CDR1 KGHDR, CDR2 SFDVKD. Trimming pared 2 bases from V and 2 bases from J, leaving 3 bases between. The CDR3 loop reads CATSDYTGANVLTF. The CDR3 DNA sequence: TGTGCCACCAGTGATTACACTGGGGCCAACGTCCTGACTTTC.

V and J are TRBV4-1 and TRBJ2-3; TRBD2 aligns across 7 bases. Unmatched junction bases numbered 7, after V lost 2 bases and J lost 5 bases. Germline V CDR1 and CDR2: MGHRA, YSYEKL. CDR3 length: 15 residues. CDR3 DNA: TGCGCCAGCAGCCAAAGTGGGAGGGTGGGAGATACGCAGTATTTT. Its protein is CASSQSGRVGDTQYF.

V is TRBV7-9 and J is TRBJ1-2; 7 bases line up with TRBD1. The germline gives CDR1 SEHNR, CDR2 FQNEAQ (reference sequence). With 2 bases clipped from V and 10 bases from J, the junction kept 4 bases outside the gene matches. The CDR3 covers 12 residues. The CDR3 DNA reads as TGTGCCAGCAGCTTAATCGGGACAGACTACACCTTC. It specifies CASSLIGTDYTF.

The rearrangement uses TRBV11-2 and TRBJ1-5; D is unclear. CDR1 is SGHAT, CDR2 FQNNGV, per germline. Trimming removed 4 bases from V and 4 bases from J, with 8 bases in between. CDR3 length equals 13 residues. DNA of the CDR3: TGTGCCAGCAGCTCAGGCCAAAATCAGCCCCAGCATTTT. Translating gives CASSSGQNQPQHF.

This clone has a handful of counts. This chain connects TRBV18 to TRBJ2-1; 8 bases are a match to TRBD1. Trimming took 6 bases from V and 7 from J; bases not matched to a gene: 11. Germline CDR1 and CDR2: KGHSH and LQKENI. This CDR3 spans 15 amino acids. The CDR3 sequence: CASSPDRGTFNEQFF. DNA of the CDR3: TGTGCCAGCTCCCCTGACAGGGGAACCTTTAATGAGCAGTTCTTC.

This sequence joins TRBV5-1 and TRBJ1-1; 9 nucleotides align to TRBD1. Per germline, CDR1 SGHRS and CDR2 YFSETQ. The V segment lost 4 bases and the J segment 2 bases; nucleotides outside the gene matches: 9. The length of the CDR3 is 16 residues. CDR3 coding DNA: TGCGCCAGCAGCCTCGGGACAGGGCTTGGAAACACTGAAGCTTTCTTT. This encodes CASSLGTGLGNTEAFF.

The chain has TRBV19 and TRBJ2-2; TRBD1 matches at 8 bases. The CDR3 is 15 residues long. CDR1 LNHDA and CDR2 SQIVND come from the germline V gene (reference sequence). V lost 2 bases, J lost 7 bases, and 6 bases stayed unmatched. CDR3 loop: CASSITPGGHGELFF. The CDR3 coding sequence is TGTGCCAGTAGTATAACCCCAGGGGGCCACGGGGAGCTGTTTTTT.

This sequence joins TRBV28 and TRBJ1-1, with 7 bases matching TRBD1. This CDR3 comprises 16 residues. Trimming removed 2 bases from V and 4 bases from J; junction bases left unmatched: 10. Germline values: CDR1 MDHEN, CDR2 SYDVKM. The chain's CDR3 is CASSLPPWTGGTEAFF. The CDR3 DNA follows: TGTGCCAGCAGTTTACCCCCCTGGACAGGCGGCACTGAAGCTTTCTTT.

The chain has TRBV4-1 and TRBJ1-1; 11 bases line up with TRBD1. In germline, CDR1 is MGHRA, CDR2 YSYEKL. This CDR3 is built from 17 residues. The ends lost 4 bases at V and 1 base at J; junction bases unmatched: 8. The CDR3 DNA sequence: TGCGCCAGCAGCCGAATGGGACAGGGGGTGGGGAACACTGAAGCTTTCTTT. This encodes CASSRMGQGVGNTEAFF.

V gene TRBV5-1 combines with J gene TRBJ1-1; weak D call: TRBD1 (6 bases). Germline CDR1 SGHRS, CDR2 YFSETQ. V lost 1 base to trimming and J lost 3 bases, with 10 bases between them. The CDR3 contains 14 residues. The CDR3 protein is CASSLRGADTEAFF. The CDR3 coding sequence is TGCGCCAGCAGCTTGCGGGGGGCTGACACTGAAGCTTTCTTT.

The gene calls are TRBV6-5 and TRBJ2-7; 10 positions match TRBD2. The CDR3 has 14 amino acids. J gave up 2 bases and V 7 bases, and 5 bases lay outside the gene matches. CDR1 MNHEY and CDR2 SVGAGI come from the germline V gene. The CDR3 is CASTRTSGTYEQYF. In DNA form, the CDR3 reads TGTGCCAGCACCCGGACTAGCGGAACCTACGAGCAGTACTTC.

The genes are TRBV7-2 and TRBJ1-2, with D tentatively TRBD1 (6 bases). V lost 4 bases and J 3 bases, leaving 12 bases between the germline ends. Looked up from germline, CDR1 is SGHTA and CDR2 is FQGNSA. The CDR3 length is 14 residues. The CDR3 sequence: CASSSQGSHYGYTF. CDR3 in DNA: TGTGCCAGCAGCTCTCAGGGGTCGCACTATGGCTACACCTTC. The full variable domain, with the rest looked up from reference TRBV7-2 and TRBJ1-2, is GAGVSQSPSNKVTEKGKDVELRCDPISGHTALYWYRQSLGQGLEFLIYFQGNSAPDKSGLPSDRFSAERTGGSVSTLTIQRTQQEDSAVYLCASSSQGSHYGYTFGSGTRLTVV.

The V gene is TRBV24-1, the J gene TRBJ2-2, with D hard to call. Trimming removed 5 bases from V and 5 bases from J, with 5 bases in between. This CDR3 spans 12 amino acids. Per the germline V gene, CDR1 is KGHDR and CDR2 is SFDVKD. CDR3 coding DNA: TGTGCCACCAGTGGAACTACCGGGGAGCTGTTTTTT. Translating gives CATSGTTGELFF.

The J gene is TRBJ2-7, the V gene TRBV5-4, with D possibly being TRBD2 (5 bases). Germline V gene sequence: CDR1 SGHNT, CDR2 YYREEE (reference sequence). The CDR3 runs 14 residues. V was trimmed by 5 bases and J by 0 bases, leaving 12 bases between them. CDR3 protein: CASSSGLDSYEQYF. DNA for the CDR3: TGTGCCAGCAGTTCTGGACTCGACTCCTACGAGCAGTACTTC.

The V call is TRBV5-4, the J call TRBJ1-1; 7 nucleotides match TRBD1. This CDR3 is 16 amino acids long. V dropped 0 bases and J dropped 3; count of bases not matched to a gene: 8. In germline, CDR1 is SGHNT, CDR2 YYREEE (reference sequence). CDR3 region: CASSLGAFQGDTEAFF. The CDR3 DNA is TGTGCCAGCAGCTTGGGTGCGTTCCAGGGGGACACTGAAGCTTTCTTT.

CDR3 amino acids: CASSTSGRNQETQYF. CDR3 in DNA: TGCGCCAGCAGCACTAGCGGGAGGAATCAAGAGACCCAGTACTTC. The V gene is TRBV5-1, the J gene TRBJ2-5, with 12 nucleotides matching TRBD2. CDR3 length: 15 residues. V shed 4 bases and J 2 bases; nucleotides not matched to a gene: 3. Per the germline V gene, CDR1 is SGHRS and CDR2 is YFSETQ.

The CDR3, as DNA: TGTGCCAGCAGCGTAGGATCGCAGGATAATTCACCCCTCCACTTT. Its protein product is CASSVGSQDNSPLHF. The chain links TRBV9 to TRBJ1-6; D gene ambiguous. The CDR3 covers 15 residues. Germline V lookup: CDR1 SGDLS, CDR2 YYNGEE. Trimming pared 0 bases from V and 5 bases from J, leaving 9 bases between.

The rearrangement joins TRBV19 to TRBJ2-1, with 7 nucleotides matching TRBD1. This CDR3 region has 14 residues. CDR1 and CDR2 from the germline V gene are LNHDA and SQIVND (reference sequence). With V trimmed by 1 base and J by 7 bases, 4 bases remained unmatched. CDR3 loop: CASSIGQGVNEQFF. In DNA form, the CDR3 reads TGTGCCAGTAGTATAGGTCAGGGGGTAAATGAGCAGTTCTTC.

The gene calls are TRBV4-1 and TRBJ1-4; D ambiguous. Germline assignment: CDR1 MGHRA and CDR2 YSYEKL. Trimming took off 3 bases at V and 3 bases at J, with 11 bases between the two ends. CDR3 size: 15 residues. CDR3 DNA: TGCGCCAGCAGCCATTCGGGTGCATCTAATGAAAAACTGTTTTTT. It codes for CASSHSGASNEKLFF.

V is TRBV18 and J is TRBJ2-1; 7 bases match TRBD2. This CDR3 region has 17 residues. CDR1 KGHSH and CDR2 LQKENI come from the germline V gene. Unmatched junction bases numbered 15, after V lost 4 bases and J lost 6 bases. The chain's CDR3 is CASSLPTASGEPNEQFF. DNA of the CDR3: TGTGCCAGCTCACTCCCTACGGCTAGCGGAGAACCCAATGAGCAGTTCTTC.

This chain links TRBV29-1 with TRBJ2-3, with 7 bases matching TRBD2. J gave up 5 bases and V 7 bases, and 12 bases lay outside the gene matches. Germline CDR1 is SQVTM and CDR2 is ANQGSEA. This CDR3 has 14 amino acids. CDR3 in amino acids: CSGIPGRMGDTQYF. CDR3 coding DNA: TGCAGCGGGATCCCCGGGAGGATGGGAGATACGCAGTATTTT.

This clone turned up a few times. The V gene is TRBV5-5, the J gene TRBJ2-5; D is possibly TRBD2 (5 bases). CDR3 length: 17 amino acids. The germline V gene encodes CDR1 SGHKS and CDR2 YYEKEE (reference sequence). The V end lost 0 bases, the J end lost 2 bases, and 17 bases lay between the germline ends. DNA for the CDR3: TGTGCCAGCAGCTTGGAGGACGCGGGCGGTCTACAAGAGACCCAGTACTTC. This codes for CASSLEDAGGLQETQYF.

The rearrangement uses TRBV7-2 and TRBJ2-5, with TRBD1 as a possible D gene (5 bases). CDR3 length: 14 residues. The V gene lost 3 bases and the J gene lost 3 bases, with 11 bases spanning the gap. CDR1 and CDR2 (germline): SGHTA, FQGNSA. The DNA for the CDR3 is TGTGCCAGCAGCTTTTACGGCAGGGAAGAGACCCAGTACTTC. Protein: CASSFYGREETQYF. Combining the CDR3 with reference TRBV7-2 and TRBJ2-5 gives the whole variable domain GAGVSQSPSNKVTEKGKDVELRCDPISGHTALYWYRQSLGQGLEFLIYFQGNSAPDKSGLPSDRFSAERTGGSVSTLTIQRTQQEDSAVYLCASSFYGREETQYFGPGTRLLVL.

The J gene is TRBJ1-4, the V gene TRBV30; 8 nucleotides agree with TRBD1. Germline assignment: CDR1 GTSNPN and CDR2 SVGIG (reference sequence). The CDR3 is made up of 12 amino acids. The V segment lost 7 bases and the J segment 8 bases; nucleotides outside the gene matches: 6. CDR3 region: CAFGTGPEKLFF. CDR3 in DNA: TGTGCCTTCGGGACAGGTCCCGAAAAACTGTTTTTT.

V usage is TRBV5-1 and J usage is TRBJ2-2, with TRBD2 identical over 7 bases. Germline CDR1 reads SGHRS; CDR2 reads YFSETQ. CDR3 length: 13 amino acids. Losses at the gene ends were 6 bases for V and 4 bases for J; bases not matched to a gene: 3. DNA of the CDR3: TGCGCCAGCATGACTAGCCCCACCGGGGAGCTGTTTTTT. It translates to CASMTSPTGELFF.

This chain joins TRBV27 and TRBJ2-1, with 14 nucleotides matching TRBD2. Germline CDR1 MNHEY, CDR2 SMNVEV (reference sequence). The V gene end was trimmed by 3 bases and the J gene end by 6 bases; junction bases not matched to a gene: 1. CDR3 length: 15 residues. The CDR3 DNA reads TGTGCCAGCAGTTTGGGACTAGCGGGAGTCAATGAGCAGTTCTTC. Translation: CASSLGLAGVNEQFF.

The gene calls are TRBV11-1 and TRBJ2-7, with D possibly TRBD1 on 7 matching bases. V was shortened by 5 bases and J by 4 bases, with 18 bases between the two germline ends. Germline loops: CDR1 SGHAT, CDR2 FQDESV (reference sequence). The CDR3 runs to 15 residues. The CDR3, as DNA: TGTGCCAGCAGCCCACAGACAGGGACTTGGTACGAGCAGTACTTC. It specifies CASSPQTGTWYEQYF.

The V and J genes are TRBV7-9 and TRBJ2-5; unclear D gene. Germline CDR1 reads SEHNR; CDR2 reads FQNEAQ (reference sequence). V gave up 8 bases and J gave up 5 bases, with 12 bases separating them. This CDR3 comprises 12 residues. This CDR3 is CASGLTWETQYF. In DNA, the CDR3 is TGTGCCAGCGGGCTAACTTGGGAGACCCAGTACTTC.